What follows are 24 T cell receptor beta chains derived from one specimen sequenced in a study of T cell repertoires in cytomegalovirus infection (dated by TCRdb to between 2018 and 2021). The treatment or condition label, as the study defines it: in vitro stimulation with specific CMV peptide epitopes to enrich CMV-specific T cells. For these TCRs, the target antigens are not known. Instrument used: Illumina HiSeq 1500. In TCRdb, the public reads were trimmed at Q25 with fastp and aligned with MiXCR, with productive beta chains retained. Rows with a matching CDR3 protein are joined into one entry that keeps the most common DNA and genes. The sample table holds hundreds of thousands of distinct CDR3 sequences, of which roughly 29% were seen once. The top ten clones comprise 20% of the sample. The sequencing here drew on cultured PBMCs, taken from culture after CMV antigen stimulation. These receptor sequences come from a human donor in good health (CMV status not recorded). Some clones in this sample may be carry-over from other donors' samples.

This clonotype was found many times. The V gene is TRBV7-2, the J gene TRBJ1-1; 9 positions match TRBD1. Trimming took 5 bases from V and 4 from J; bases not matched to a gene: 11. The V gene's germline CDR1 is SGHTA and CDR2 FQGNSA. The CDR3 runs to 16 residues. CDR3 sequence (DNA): TGTGCCAGCAGCAAGGACCCGGGACAGGGTGTCACTGAAGCTTTCTTT. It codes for CASSKDPGQGVTEAFF.

The CDR3 spells CASSQVDMGFSNQPQHF. CDR3 nucleotide sequence: TGCGCCAGCAGCCAAGTGGACATGGGATTTAGCAATCAGCCCCAGCATTTT. The rearrangement uses TRBV4-1 and TRBJ1-5, with D perhaps TRBD1 (5 bases). The CDR3 length is 17 residues. Germline V gene sequence: CDR1 MGHRA, CDR2 YSYEKL. Trimming stripped 1 base from V and 0 bases from J, with 13 bases between.

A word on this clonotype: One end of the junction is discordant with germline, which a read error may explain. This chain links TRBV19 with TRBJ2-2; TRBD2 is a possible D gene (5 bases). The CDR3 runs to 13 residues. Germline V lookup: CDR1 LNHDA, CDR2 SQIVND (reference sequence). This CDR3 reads CSSKDSNTGELFF. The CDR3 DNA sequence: TGCTCTTCGAAGGACTCGAACACCGGGGAGCTGTTTTTT.

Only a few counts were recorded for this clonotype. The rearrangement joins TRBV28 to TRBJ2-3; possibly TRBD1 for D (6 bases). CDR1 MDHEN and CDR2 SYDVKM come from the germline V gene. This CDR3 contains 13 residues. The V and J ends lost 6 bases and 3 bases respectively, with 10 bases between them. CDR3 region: CASRQQGTDTQYF. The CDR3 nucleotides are TGTGCCAGCAGACAACAGGGTACAGATACGCAGTATTTT.

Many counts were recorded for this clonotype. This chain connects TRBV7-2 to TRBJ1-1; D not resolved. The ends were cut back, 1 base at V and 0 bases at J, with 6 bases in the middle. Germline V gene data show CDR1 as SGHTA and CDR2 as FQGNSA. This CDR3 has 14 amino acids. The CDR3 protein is CASSLVGMNTEAFF. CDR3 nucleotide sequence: TGTGCCAGCAGCTTAGTGGGAATGAACACTGAAGCTTTCTTT.

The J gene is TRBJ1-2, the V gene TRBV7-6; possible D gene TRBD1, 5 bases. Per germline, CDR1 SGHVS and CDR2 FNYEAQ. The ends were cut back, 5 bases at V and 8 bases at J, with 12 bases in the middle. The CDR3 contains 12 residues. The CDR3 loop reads CASSLPQGGYTF. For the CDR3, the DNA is TGTGCCAGCAGCCTACCTCAGGGAGGCTACACCTTC.

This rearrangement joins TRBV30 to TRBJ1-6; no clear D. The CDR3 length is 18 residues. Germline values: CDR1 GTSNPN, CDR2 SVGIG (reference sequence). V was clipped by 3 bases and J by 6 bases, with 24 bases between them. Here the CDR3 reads CAWSPDGIISGTNSPLHF. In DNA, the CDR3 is TGTGCCTGGAGCCCTGACGGGATAATCAGCGGAACTAATTCACCCCTCCACTTT.

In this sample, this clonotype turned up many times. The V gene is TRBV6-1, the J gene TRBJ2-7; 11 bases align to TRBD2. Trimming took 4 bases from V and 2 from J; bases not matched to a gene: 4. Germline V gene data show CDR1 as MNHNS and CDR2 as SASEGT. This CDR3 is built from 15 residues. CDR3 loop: CASSAGTSGTYEQYF. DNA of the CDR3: TGTGCCAGCAGTGCCGGGACTAGCGGCACCTACGAGCAGTACTTC.

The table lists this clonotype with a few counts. CDR3 DNA sequence: TGCAGTGCTAGAGATCCCCTAGCGGGAGCTGCGAACACCGGGGAGCTGTTTTTT. Translating it yields CSARDPLAGAANTGELFF. The chain carries TRBV20-1 and TRBJ2-2, with 10 bases fitting TRBD2. The CDR3 has 18 residues. Germline CDR1 and CDR2: DFQATT and SNEGSKA (reference sequence). With V trimmed by 0 bases and J by 0 bases, 7 bases remained unmatched.

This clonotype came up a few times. The CDR3 bases are TGTGCCAGCAGACCAGGGATAACTAATGAAAAACTGTTTTTT. Encoded protein: CASRPGITNEKLFF. The rearrangement uses TRBV11-2 and TRBJ1-4; possibly TRBD1 for D (5 bases). The CDR3 length is 14 residues. With 6 bases removed from V and 1 base from J, the gap between germline ends came to 9 bases. The germline gives CDR1 SGHAT, CDR2 FQNNGV.

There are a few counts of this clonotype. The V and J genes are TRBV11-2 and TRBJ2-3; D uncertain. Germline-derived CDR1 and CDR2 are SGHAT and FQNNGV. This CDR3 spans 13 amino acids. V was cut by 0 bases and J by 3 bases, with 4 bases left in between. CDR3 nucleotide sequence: TGTGCCAGCAGCTTAGACTGGACAGATACGCAGTATTTT. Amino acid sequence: CASSLDWTDTQYF.

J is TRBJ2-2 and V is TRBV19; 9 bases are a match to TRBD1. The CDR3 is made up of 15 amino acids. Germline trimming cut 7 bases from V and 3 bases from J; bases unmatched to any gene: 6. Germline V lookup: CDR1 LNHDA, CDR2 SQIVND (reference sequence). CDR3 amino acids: CASTPRTGDTGELFF. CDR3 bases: TGTGCCAGTACCCCTAGGACAGGGGACACCGGGGAGCTGTTTTTT.

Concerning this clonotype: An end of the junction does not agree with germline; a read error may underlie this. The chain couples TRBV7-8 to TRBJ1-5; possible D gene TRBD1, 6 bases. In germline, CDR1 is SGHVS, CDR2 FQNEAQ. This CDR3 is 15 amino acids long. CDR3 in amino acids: CASSTRQDSSQPQHF. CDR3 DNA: TGTGCCAGCAGCACTCGACAGGACAGCAGTCAGCCCCAGCATTTT. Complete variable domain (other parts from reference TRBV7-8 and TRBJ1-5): GAGVSQSPRYKVAKRGQDVALRCDPISGHVSLFWYQQALGQGPEFLTYFQNEAQLDKSGLPSDRFFAERPEGSVSTLKIQRTQQEDSAVYLCASSTRQDSSQPQHFGDGTRLSIL.

The CDR3 sequence is CASSTSTPISNQPQHF. The CDR3 DNA reads TGTGCCAGCTCAACCTCGACACCGATTAGCAATCAGCCCCAGCATTTT. The chain couples TRBV18 to TRBJ1-5; D is undetermined. V lost 5 bases, J lost 0 bases, and 14 bases lay in between. The CDR3 length is 16 residues. Per germline, CDR1 KGHSH and CDR2 LQKENI.

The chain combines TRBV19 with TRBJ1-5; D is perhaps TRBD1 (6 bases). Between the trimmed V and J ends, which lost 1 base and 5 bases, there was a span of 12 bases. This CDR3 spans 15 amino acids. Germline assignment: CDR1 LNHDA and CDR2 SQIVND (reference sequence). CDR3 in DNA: TGTGCCAGTAGTATAGTTGACAGGTGGGATCAGCCCCAGCATTTT. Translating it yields CASSIVDRWDQPQHF.

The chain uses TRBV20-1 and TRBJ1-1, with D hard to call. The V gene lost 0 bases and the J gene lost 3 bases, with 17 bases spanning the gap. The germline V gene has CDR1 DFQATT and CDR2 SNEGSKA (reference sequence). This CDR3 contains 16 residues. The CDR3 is CSARELAETKDTEAFF. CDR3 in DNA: TGCAGTGCTAGAGAACTGGCGGAAACGAAGGACACTGAAGCTTTCTTT.

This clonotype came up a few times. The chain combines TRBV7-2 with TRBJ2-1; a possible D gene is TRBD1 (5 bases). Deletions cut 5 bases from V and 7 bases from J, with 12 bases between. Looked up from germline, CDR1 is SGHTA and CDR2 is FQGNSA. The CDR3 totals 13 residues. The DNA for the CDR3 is TGTGCCAGCAGCCCGGGCAGGGCGAATGAGCAGTTCTTC. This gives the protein CASSPGRANEQFF.

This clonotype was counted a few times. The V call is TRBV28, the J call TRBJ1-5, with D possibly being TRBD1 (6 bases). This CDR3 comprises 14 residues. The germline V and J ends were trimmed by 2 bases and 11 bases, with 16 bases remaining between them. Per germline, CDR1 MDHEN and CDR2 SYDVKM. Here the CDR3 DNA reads TGTGCCAGCAGTTTAAGGGGCAGGGGAGAGGCCCAGCATTTT. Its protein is CASSLRGRGEAQHF.

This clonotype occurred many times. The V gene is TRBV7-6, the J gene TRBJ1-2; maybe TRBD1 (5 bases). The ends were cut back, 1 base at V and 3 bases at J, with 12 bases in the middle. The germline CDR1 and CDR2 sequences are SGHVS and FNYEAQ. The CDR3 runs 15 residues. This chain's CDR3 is CASSLGGAGDYGYTF. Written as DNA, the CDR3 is TGTGCCAGCAGCTTAGGAGGGGCAGGAGACTATGGCTACACCTTC.

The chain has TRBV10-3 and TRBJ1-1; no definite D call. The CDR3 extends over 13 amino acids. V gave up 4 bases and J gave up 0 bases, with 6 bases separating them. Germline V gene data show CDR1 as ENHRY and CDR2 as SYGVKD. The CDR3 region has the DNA TGTGCCATCAGTGGGGTGATGAACACTGAAGCTTTCTTT. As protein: CAISGVMNTEAFF.

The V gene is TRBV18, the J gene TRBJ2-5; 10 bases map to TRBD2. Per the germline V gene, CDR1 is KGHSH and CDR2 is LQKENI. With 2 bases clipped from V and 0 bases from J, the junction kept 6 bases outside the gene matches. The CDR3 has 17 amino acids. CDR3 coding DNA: TGTGCCAGCTCACCAGGGGGCGGACTAGCGGACCAAGAGACCCAGTACTTC. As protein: CASSPGGGLADQETQYF.

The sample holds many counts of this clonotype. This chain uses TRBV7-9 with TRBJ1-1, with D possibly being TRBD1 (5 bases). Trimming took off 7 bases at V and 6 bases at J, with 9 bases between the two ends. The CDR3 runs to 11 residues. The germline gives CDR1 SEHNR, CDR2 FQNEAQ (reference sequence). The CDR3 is CASNQGSEAFF. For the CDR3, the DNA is TGTGCCAGCAACCAGGGTTCTGAAGCTTTCTTT.

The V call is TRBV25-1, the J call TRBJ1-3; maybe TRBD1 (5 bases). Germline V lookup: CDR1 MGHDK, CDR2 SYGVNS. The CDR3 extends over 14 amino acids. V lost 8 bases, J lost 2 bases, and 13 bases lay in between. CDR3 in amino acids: CASSDMSAGNTIYF. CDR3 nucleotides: TGTGCCAGCTCGGACATGAGCGCTGGAAACACCATATATTTT.

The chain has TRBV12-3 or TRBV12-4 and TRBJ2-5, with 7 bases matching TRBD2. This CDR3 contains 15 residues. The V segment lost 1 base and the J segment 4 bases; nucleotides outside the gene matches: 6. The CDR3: CASSLGEGEGETQYF. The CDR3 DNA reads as TGTGCCAGCAGTTTAGGTGAAGGGGAGGGAGAGACCCAGTACTTC.